These 22 T cell receptor beta chains originate from one sample sequenced in a study of cytomegalovirus exposure and HLA in healthy donors. Vbeta (60) and Jbeta (13) primers were used in the PCR. The method was immunoSEQ multiplex PCR; TCRdb's version includes in-frame clones alone and lacks a portion of them. This table has around 170,000 clones, around 80% appearing once. The sequenced material came from PBMCs. The receptor source for this set is a girl aged 10-17 years in good health and CMV-seropositive.

This clone was seen once. V usage is TRBV7-6 and J usage is TRBJ1-1, with a weak D call TRBD1 (5 bases). The CDR3 covers 14 residues. Germline values: CDR1 SGHVS, CDR2 FNYEAQ. V was cut by 0 bases and J by 8 bases, with 13 bases left in between. The CDR3 bases are TGTGCCAGCAGCTTAGCTACCAGACCAGGGGAAGCTTTCTTT. Its protein is CASSLATRPGEAFF.

CDR3 nucleotide sequence: TGTGCCAGCAGCTCAAGCGGGGCCTCGGTGGAGCAGTTCTTC. Its translation: CASSSSGASVEQFF. This chain connects TRBV11-1 to TRBJ2-1, with 7 nucleotides matching TRBD2. After removal of 4 bases from V and 10 bases from J, the junction contained 10 bases not matched to a gene. The CDR3 runs to 14 residues. In germline, CDR1 is SGHAT, CDR2 FQDESV (reference sequence).

The J gene is TRBJ1-2, the V gene TRBV7-9, with 7 bases matching TRBD1. Trimming removed 5 bases from V and 10 bases from J; junction bases left unmatched: 13. Germline-derived CDR1 and CDR2 are SEHNR and FQNEAQ (reference sequence). This CDR3 is 14 amino acids long. CDR3: CASSPRDRELDYTF. The DNA for the CDR3 is TGTGCCAGCAGCCCTCGAGACAGGGAGCTTGACTACACCTTC.

CDR3 residues: CASSYTHWEGPEAFF. CDR3 nucleotides: TGTGCCAGCAGTTACACCCATTGGGAGGGTCCTGAAGCTTTCTTT. The rearrangement uses TRBV6-6 and TRBJ1-1, with no clear D. The CDR3 has 15 amino acids. Germline values: CDR1 MNHNY, CDR2 SVGAGI (reference sequence). V lost 2 bases, J lost 6 bases, and 16 bases lay in between.

The rearrangement links TRBV25-1 to TRBJ2-2; 11 bases are shared with TRBD2. Germline V CDR1 and CDR2: MGHDK, SYGVNS. V dropped 6 bases and J dropped 5; count of bases not matched to a gene: 8. The CDR3 is 16 amino acids. This CDR3 is CASSTLAGVGTGELFF. The CDR3 DNA reads as TGTGCCAGCAGCACACTAGCGGGAGTAGGAACCGGGGAGCTGTTTTTT. Full variable domain (remainder filled in from reference TRBV25-1 and TRBJ2-2): EADIYQTPRYLVIGTGKKITLECSQTMGHDKMYWYQQDPGMELHLIHYSYGVNSTEKGDLSSESTVSRIRTEHFPLTLESARPSHTSQYLCASSTLAGVGTGELFFGEGSRLTVL.

This clone came up a few times. The CDR3 reads CASSLFQGATGANVLTF. Written as DNA, the CDR3 is TGTGCCAGCAGCTTGTTTCAGGGGGCCACTGGGGCCAACGTCCTGACTTTC. This sequence joins TRBV5-4 and TRBJ2-6; 8 bases line up with TRBD1. V trimming: 1 base; J trimming: 2 bases; junction bases outside the gene matches: 5. The CDR3 totals 17 residues. Germline CDR1 is SGHNT and CDR2 is YYREEE (reference sequence).

This chain uses TRBV27 with TRBJ2-3; D call uncertain. Per the germline V gene, CDR1 is MNHEY and CDR2 is SMNVEV (reference sequence). This CDR3 comprises 14 residues. The V gene lost 0 bases and the J gene lost 0 bases, with 4 bases spanning the gap. As DNA, the CDR3 is TGTGCCAGCAGTTTATCGTCAAGCACAGATACGCAGTATTTT. It encodes CASSLSSSTDTQYF.

With respect to this clone: Other DNA sequences in the same sample also yield this CDR3. The rearrangement joins TRBV6-5 to TRBJ2-5; tentatively, D is TRBD2 (5 bases). Looked up from germline, CDR1 is MNHEY and CDR2 is SVGAGI. CDR3 length: 11 amino acids. Trimming removed 5 bases at V and 5 bases at J, with 6 bases between. This CDR3 is CASSRGETQYF. The DNA of the CDR3 is TGTGCCAGCAGTAGAGGGGAGACCCAGTACTTC.

This rearrangement joins TRBV5-1 to TRBJ1-5, with D tentatively TRBD1 (5 bases). Per germline, CDR1 SGHRS and CDR2 YFSETQ. V gave up 2 bases and J gave up 4 bases, with 13 bases separating them. The CDR3 totals 15 residues. Written as DNA, the CDR3 is TGCGCCAGCAGCTTAAGGATGGGGGGTAATCAGCCCCAGCATTTT. Protein product: CASSLRMGGNQPQHF.

This clone was counted a single time. The rearrangement joins TRBV18 to TRBJ2-7; TRBD2 matches 11 bases. The germline CDR1 and CDR2 sequences are KGHSH and LQKENI. The CDR3 sequence is 16 residues long. V lost 4 bases, J lost 4 bases, and 9 bases stayed unmatched. CDR3 protein: CASSHPSGRSQYEQYF. The CDR3 DNA reads TGTGCCAGCTCACACCCTAGCGGGAGGTCTCAATACGAGCAGTACTTC. Full variable domain (rest looked up from reference TRBV18 and TRBJ2-7): NAGVMQNPRHLVRRRGQEARLRCSPMKGHSHVYWYRQLPEEGLKFMVYLQKENIIDESGMPKERFSAEFPKEGPSILRIQQVVRGDSAAYFCASSHPSGRSQYEQYFGPGTRLTVT.

The CDR3: CSVVGSNTGELFF. The CDR3 DNA reads TGCAGCGTTGTCGGGTCGAACACCGGGGAGCTGTTTTTT. The chain combines TRBV29-1 with TRBJ2-2; no definite D call. Trimming removed 4 bases at V and 0 bases at J, with 6 bases between. Per the germline V gene, CDR1 is SQVTM and CDR2 is ANQGSEA. The CDR3 extends over 13 amino acids.

The chain links TRBV9 to TRBJ2-5, with 7 bases matching TRBD1. The CDR3 sequence is 15 residues long. V dropped 2 bases and J dropped 2; count of bases not matched to a gene: 6. Germline CDR1 and CDR2: SGDLS and YYNGEE. CDR3 DNA sequence: TGTGCCAGCAGCGTCGCGGACAGGCGTCAAGAGACCCAGTACTTC. As protein: CASSVADRRQETQYF.

The chain uses TRBV11-2 and TRBJ2-7; possible D gene TRBD2, 6 bases. The germline V gene encodes CDR1 SGHAT and CDR2 FQNNGV. V was trimmed by 1 base and J by 2 bases, leaving 15 bases between them. The CDR3 has 16 residues. The CDR3 DNA follows: TGTGCCAGCAGCTTAGCACCGGGACTCAGGACCTACGAGCAGTACTTC. It is translated as CASSLAPGLRTYEQYF.

About this clone itself: The junction departs from germline at one end; a sequencing error may be responsible. The CDR3 DNA follows: TGTGCTAGCAGCTACCGCCTATCCTACGAGCAGTACTTC. This translates into CASSYRLSYEQYF. The rearrangement joins TRBV7-7 to TRBJ2-7; D not resolved. Germline V gene lookup returns CDR1 SSHAT and CDR2 FNYEAQ (reference sequence). This CDR3 comprises 13 residues.

The CDR3 is CSVEDLGQTQETQYF. CDR3 in DNA: TGCAGCGTTGAAGATCTTGGACAGACCCAAGAGACCCAGTACTTC. This rearrangement joins TRBV29-1 to TRBJ2-5; possibly TRBD1 for D (6 bases). This CDR3 has 15 residues. Germline loops: CDR1 SQVTM, CDR2 ANQGSEA. V was trimmed by 0 bases and J by 1 base, leaving 12 bases between them.

This sequence joins TRBV19 and TRBJ2-1; TRBD2 agrees at 14 bases. This CDR3 region has 20 residues. Germline V gives CDR1 LNHDA, CDR2 SQIVND (reference sequence). V was pared by 7 bases and J by 0 bases, with 14 bases of the junction left unmatched. The CDR3 is CASTKLGGLAGDHSYNEQFF. CDR3 coding DNA: TGTGCCAGTACGAAATTAGGGGGACTAGCGGGAGATCACTCCTACAATGAGCAGTTCTTC.

The chain has TRBV7-9 and TRBJ2-1; 11 bases line up with TRBD2. After removal of 6 bases from V and 9 bases from J, the junction contained 7 bases not matched to a gene. Germline V gene lookup returns CDR1 SEHNR and CDR2 FQNEAQ (reference sequence). This CDR3 spans 14 amino acids. The CDR3 loop is CASRTSGDVAEQFF. CDR3 nucleotides: TGTGCCAGCAGGACTAGCGGGGATGTCGCTGAGCAGTTCTTC.

This clone has more than one count but fewer than ten. The chain's CDR3 is CASSTPQGRQPQHF. Written as DNA, the CDR3 is TGTGCCAGTAGTACTCCCCAGGGGCGGCAGCCCCAGCATTTT. The chain recombines TRBV19 with TRBJ1-5; the D gene is possibly TRBD1 (6 bases). V lost 4 bases and J lost 7, with 14 bases in between. In germline, CDR1 is LNHDA, CDR2 SQIVND (reference sequence). This CDR3 contains 14 residues.

The J gene is TRBJ2-7, the V gene TRBV25-1; D might be TRBD2 (6 bases). In germline, CDR1 is MGHDK, CDR2 SYGVNS. This CDR3 has 13 residues. Trimming shortened V by 10 bases and J by 3 bases, and 16 bases separated the two germline ends. The CDR3 DNA reads as TGTGCCACCTCTCAGCCCGGGGGCTACGAGCAGTACTTC. It specifies CATSQPGGYEQYF.

The chain couples TRBV29-1 to TRBJ2-1; D may be TRBD2 (6 bases). V dropped 7 bases and J dropped 6 bases, with 22 bases sitting between them. The germline V gene encodes CDR1 SQVTM and CDR2 ANQGSEA. The CDR3 length is 15 residues. CDR3: CSGSGGASKGNEQFF. CDR3 sequence (DNA): TGCAGCGGGTCCGGCGGGGCGTCCAAGGGCAATGAGCAGTTCTTC.

This chain links TRBV18 with TRBJ1-1; D not resolved. Germline CDR1 and CDR2: KGHSH and LQKENI. The length of the CDR3 is 14 residues. Between the trimmed V and J ends, which lost 2 bases and 1 base, there was a span of 8 bases. The CDR3 region is CASSPNSKNTEAFF. The CDR3 bases are TGTGCCAGCTCACCAAACAGCAAGAACACTGAAGCTTTCTTT. Combining the CDR3 with reference TRBV18 and TRBJ1-1 gives the whole variable domain NAGVMQNPRHLVRRRGQEARLRCSPMKGHSHVYWYRQLPEEGLKFMVYLQKENIIDESGMPKERFSAEFPKEGPSILRIQQVVRGDSAAYFCASSPNSKNTEAFFGQGTRLTVV.

The V call is TRBV11-3, the J call TRBJ2-7; TRBD2 might be the D (6 bases). The CDR3 is 15 amino acids. The V end lost 4 bases, the J end lost 3 bases, and 16 bases lay between the germline ends. Germline V CDR1 and CDR2: SGHNT, YENEEA. CDR3 loop: CASSSSYSGGYEQYF. The CDR3 bases are TGTGCCAGCAGCTCATCGTATAGCGGAGGCTACGAGCAGTACTTC.